This is a list of T cell receptor beta chains from one sample in a study of OX40 agonist ivuxolimab in advanced cancers. Clones were read by immunoSEQ multiplex PCR, and TCRdb kept only the in-frame ones, dropping some. The sample holds some 79,000 clones, roughly nine tenths seen once. The sample in question was CD4+ or CD8+ T cells sorted from blood, obtained in a trial of the OX40 agonist ivuxolimab. The receptors were sampled from an adult with an advanced solid tumor such as melanoma, head and neck, liver or kidney cancer. Each CDR3 is given with its conserved first and last residue. The D gene is left open where the match is weak. Size is omitted from some rows. Given values are once, few, many or a class for expanded clones.

V: TRBV18
size: .
D: .
J: TRBJ2-3
CDR3: CASSPTDTQYF
DNA: TGTGCCAGCTCACCCACAGATACGCAGTATTTT

V: TRBV5-6
size: .
D: TRBD2
J: TRBJ2-3
CDR3: CASSLDERESGTDTQYF
DNA: TGTGCCAGCAGCTTGGATGAGCGGGAGTCGGGCACAGATACGCAGTATTTT

V: TRBV5-6
size: .
D: .
J: TRBJ2-5
CDR3: CASSLLGDGRTETQYF
DNA: TGTGCCAGCAGCTTATTGGGGGACGGCAGAACGGAGACCCAGTACTTC

V: TRBV18
size: .
D: .
J: TRBJ1-1
CDR3: CASSPLNPRTPRKSEAFF
DNA: TGTGCCAGCTCACCATTAAACCCTAGGACACCAAGAAAATCTGAAGCTTTCTTT

V: TRBV7-2
size: .
D: TRBD1
J: TRBJ1-5
CDR3: CASSFRGLDNQPQHF
DNA: TGTGCCAGCAGCTTCAGGGGGCTTGACAATCAGCCCCAGCATTTT

V: TRBV7-2
size: .
D: .
J: TRBJ1-1
CDR3: CASSPNKVSPEAFF
DNA: TGTGCCAGCAGCCCAAACAAGGTCAGCCCTGAAGCTTTCTTT

V: TRBV7-8
size: once
D: TRBD1
J: TRBJ2-3
CDR3: CASSLGVTGGGDTQYF
DNA: TGTGCCAGCAGCTTAGGGGTAACAGGGGGCGGGGATACGCAGTATTTT

V: TRBV29-1
size: .
D: .
J: TRBJ1-3
CDR3: CSVVGRGNTIYF
DNA: TGCAGCGTTGTGGGCAGGGGAAACACCATATATTTT

V: TRBV18
size: .
D: TRBD1
J: TRBJ1-1
CDR3: CASSPTGGETEAFF
DNA: TGTGCCAGCTCACCAACAGGGGGGGAGACTGAAGCTTTCTTT

V: TRBV29-1
size: .
D: .
J: TRBJ2-7
CDR3: CSVESQVGYEQYF
DNA: TGCAGCGTTGAGTCGCAGGTCGGTTACGAGCAGTACTTC